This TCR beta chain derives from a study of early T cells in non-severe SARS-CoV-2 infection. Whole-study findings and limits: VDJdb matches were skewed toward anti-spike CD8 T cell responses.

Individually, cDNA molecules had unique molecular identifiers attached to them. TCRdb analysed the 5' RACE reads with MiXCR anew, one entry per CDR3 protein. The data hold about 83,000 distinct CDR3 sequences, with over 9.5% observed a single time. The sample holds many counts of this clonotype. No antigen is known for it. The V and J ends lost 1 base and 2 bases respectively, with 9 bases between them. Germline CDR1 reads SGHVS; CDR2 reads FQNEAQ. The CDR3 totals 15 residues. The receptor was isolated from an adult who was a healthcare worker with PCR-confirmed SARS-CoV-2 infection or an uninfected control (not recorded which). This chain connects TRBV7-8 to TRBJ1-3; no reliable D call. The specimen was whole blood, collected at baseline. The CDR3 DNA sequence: TGTGCCAGCAGCTTAGGTAGAGGGCCTGGAAACACCATATATTTT. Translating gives CASSLGRGPGNTIYF.